This T cell receptor (beta chain) was sequenced for a study of blood T cells in healthy people across ages. Study-wide points: TCR beta diversity per million T cells fell roughly linearly with age.

Donors gave around 10 milliliters of peripheral blood apiece. The V gene's germline CDR1 is SQVTM and CDR2 ANQGSEA. The CDR3 has 13 residues. The ends were cut back, 4 bases at V and 1 base at J, with 10 bases in the middle. This clonotype has at least ten counts. Its antigen is undetermined. Combining a sample-barcoded 5' primer with a J-beta primer mix, a second PCR ran for roughly 7 to 12 cycles. From the 5' RACE reads, TCRdb called clonotypes with MiXCR, one entry per CDR3 protein. In the table there are roughly 1,700,000 distinct CDR3 sequences, about 30% of which are singletons. This chain joins TRBV29-1 and TRBJ1-2; D is undetermined. This clonotype originated in a woman aged 25 to 39 in good health. The sequenced material came from blood. CDR3: CSVAADLNYGYTF. CDR3 bases: TGCAGCGTTGCTGCAGACCTTAACTATGGCTACACCTTC.